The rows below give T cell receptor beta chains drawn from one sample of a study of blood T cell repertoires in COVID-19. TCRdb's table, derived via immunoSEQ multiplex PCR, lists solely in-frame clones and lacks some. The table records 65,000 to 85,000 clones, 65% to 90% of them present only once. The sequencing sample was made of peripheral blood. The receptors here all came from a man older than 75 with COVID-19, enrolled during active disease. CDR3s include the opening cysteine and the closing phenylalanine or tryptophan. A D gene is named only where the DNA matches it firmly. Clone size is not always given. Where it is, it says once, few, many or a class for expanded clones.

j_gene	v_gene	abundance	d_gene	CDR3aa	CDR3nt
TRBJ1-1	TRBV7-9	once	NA	CASSLFRDEATEAFF	TGTGCCAGCAGCTTATTCCGGGATGAGGCCACTGAAGCTTTCTTT
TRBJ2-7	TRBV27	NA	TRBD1	CASSYGTEDEQYF	TGTGCCAGCAGTTATGGGACAGAGGACGAGCAGTACTTC
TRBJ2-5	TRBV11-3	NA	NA	CASSLVRGTETQYF	TGTGCCAGCAGCTTAGTACGGGGGACGGAGACCCAGTACTTC
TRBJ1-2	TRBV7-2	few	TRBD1	CASSLATGAGYTF	TGTGCCAGCAGCTTAGCTACAGGGGCCGGCTACACCTTC
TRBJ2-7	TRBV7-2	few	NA	CASSFAGISYEQYF	TGTGCCAGCAGCTTCGCAGGGATCTCCTACGAGCAGTACTTC
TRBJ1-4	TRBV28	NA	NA	CASSLRGSATNEKLFF	TGTGCCAGCAGTTTACGGGGTTCTGCAACTAATGAAAAACTGTTTTTT
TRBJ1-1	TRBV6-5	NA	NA	CASSYTVYDTEAFF	TGTGCCAGCAGTTACACGGTATATGACACTGAAGCTTTCTTT
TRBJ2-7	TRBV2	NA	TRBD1	CASTWDRATYEQYF	TGTGCCAGCACGTGGGACAGGGCAACGTACGAGCAGTACTTC
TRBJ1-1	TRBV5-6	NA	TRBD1	CASSLGEGATEAFF	TGTGCCAGCAGCCTTGGAGAGGGGGCCACTGAAGCTTTCTTT
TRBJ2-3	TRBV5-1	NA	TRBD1	CASSSSTGGTGDTQYF	TGCGCCAGCAGCTCTTCGACAGGGGGGACGGGGGATACGCAGTATTTT
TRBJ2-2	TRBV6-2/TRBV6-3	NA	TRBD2	CASSPGTSGGLANTGELFF	TGTGCCAGCAGCCCCGGGACTAGCGGGGGGCTTGCGAACACCGGGGAGCTGTTTTTT
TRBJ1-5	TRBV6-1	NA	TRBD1	CASSGALPGTGFRGNQPQHF	TGTGCCAGCAGTGGGGCCCTTCCCGGGACAGGGTTCAGGGGCAATCAGCCCCAGCATTTT
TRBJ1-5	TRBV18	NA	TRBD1	CASSPELQGVQPQHF	TGTGCCAGCTCACCCGAATTGCAGGGGGTCCAGCCCCAGCATTTT
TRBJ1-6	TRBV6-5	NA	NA	CASSSSDRNNSPLHF	TGTGCCAGCAGTTCTTCAGACAGGAACAATTCACCCCTCCACTTT
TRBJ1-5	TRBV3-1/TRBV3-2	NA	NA	CASSLRVGQPQHF	TGTGCCAGCAGTCTCAGGGTAGGACAGCCCCAGCATTTT
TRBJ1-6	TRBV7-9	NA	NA	CASSLTGLDSPLHF	TGTGCCAGCAGCTTAACAGGGCTGGATTCACCCCTCCACTTT
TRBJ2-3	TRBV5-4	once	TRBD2	CASSLRLADTDTQYF	TGTGCCAGCAGCTTGCGACTAGCGGATACAGATACGCAGTATTTT
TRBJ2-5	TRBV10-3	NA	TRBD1	CAISRDREQETQYF	TGTGCCATCTCGAGAGACAGGGAGCAAGAGACCCAGTACTTC
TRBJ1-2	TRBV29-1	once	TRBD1	CSARGTGESDYGYTF	TGCAGCGCCAGAGGAACAGGGGAGAGCGACTATGGCTACACCTTC
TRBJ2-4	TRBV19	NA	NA	CASQERGKNIQYF	TGTGCCAGTCAGGAAAGGGGCAAAAACATTCAGTACTTC
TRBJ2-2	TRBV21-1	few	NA	CASSPKWGQGSNTGELFF	NA
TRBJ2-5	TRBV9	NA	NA	CASSVGSDQETQYF	TGTGCCAGCAGCGTGGGTAGCGACCAAGAGACCCAGTACTTC
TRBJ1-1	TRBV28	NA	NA	CASSFLTELDTEAFF	TGTGCCAGCAGTTTTCTGACTGAACTGGACACTGAAGCTTTCTTT
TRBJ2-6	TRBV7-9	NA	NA	CASSLAGISGSVLTF	TGTGCCAGCAGCTTAGCGGGGATCTCGGGAAGCGTCCTGACTTTC
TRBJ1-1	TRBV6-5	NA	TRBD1	CASRARDRLRGEAFF	TGTGCCAGCAGAGCAAGGGACAGGCTCAGGGGAGAAGCTTTCTTT
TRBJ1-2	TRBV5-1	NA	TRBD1	CASSKETQGLGYGYTF	TGCGCCAGCAGCAAAGAGACACAGGGGTTAGGCTATGGCTACACCTTC
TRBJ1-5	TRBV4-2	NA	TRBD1	CASSQWGQIGQPQHF	TGTGCCAGCAGCCAATGGGGACAGATCGGTCAGCCCCAGCATTTT
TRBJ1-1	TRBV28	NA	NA	CASSQMRGPDTEAFF	TGTGCCAGCAGCCAAATGCGGGGCCCGGACACTGAAGCTTTCTTT
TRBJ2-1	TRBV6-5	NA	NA	CASSYSYTRAYNEQFF	TGTGCCAGCAGTTACTCGTACACGCGGGCCTACAATGAGCAGTTCTTC
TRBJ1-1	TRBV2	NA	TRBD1	CASSRGTANTEAFF	TGTGCCAGCAGTAGAGGGACAGCAAACACTGAAGCTTTCTTT
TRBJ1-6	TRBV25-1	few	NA	CASSERGYNSPLHF	TGTGCCAGCAGTGAACGGGGCTATAATTCACCCCTCCACTTT
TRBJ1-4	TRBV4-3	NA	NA	CASSQVPDEKLFF	TGCGCCAGCAGCCAGGTACCGGATGAAAAACTGTTTTTT
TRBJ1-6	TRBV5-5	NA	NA	CASSMRSQISPLHF	TGTGCCAGCAGCATGAGGTCCCAAATTTCACCCCTCCACTTT
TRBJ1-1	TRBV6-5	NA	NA	CASKGMTEAFF	TGTGCCAGCAAGGGGATGACTGAAGCTTTCTTT
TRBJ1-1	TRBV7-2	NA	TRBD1	CASSSYRGGNTEAFF	TGTGCCAGCAGCTCCTACAGGGGGGGGAACACTGAAGCTTTCTTT
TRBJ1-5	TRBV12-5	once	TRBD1	CASGPPGQGPNQPQHF	TGTGCTAGTGGTCCACCTGGACAGGGCCCTAATCAGCCCCAGCATTTT
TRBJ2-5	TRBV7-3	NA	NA	CASSLSSQETQYF	TGTGCCAGCAGCTTAAGCAGCCAAGAGACCCAGTACTTC
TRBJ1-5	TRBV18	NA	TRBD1	CASSPGTGNQPQHF	TGTGCCAGCTCACCGGGGACAGGCAATCAGCCCCAGCATTTT
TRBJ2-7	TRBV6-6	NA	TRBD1	CASSYRDRAEKQYF	TGTGCCAGCAGTTACCGGGACAGGGCGGAGAAGCAGTACTTC
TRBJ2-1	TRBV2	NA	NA	CASSDTYNEQFF	TGTGCCAGCAGTGATACTTACAATGAGCAGTTCTTC
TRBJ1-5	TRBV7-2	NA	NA	CASTRRGSNQPQHF	TGTGCCAGCACCCGAAGGGGTAGCAATCAGCCCCAGCATTTT
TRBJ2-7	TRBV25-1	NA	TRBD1	CASSGQGYEQYF	TGTGCCAGCAGTGGACAGGGTTACGAGCAGTACTTC
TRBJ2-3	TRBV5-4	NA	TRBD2	CASSLRLAGSTDTQYF	TGTGCCAGCAGCTTGCGACTAGCGGGTAGCACAGATACGCAGTATTTT
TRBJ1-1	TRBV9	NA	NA	CASSVVQGTEAFF	TGTGCCAGCAGCGTAGTCCAGGGGACTGAAGCTTTCTTT
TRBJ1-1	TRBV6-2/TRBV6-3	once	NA	CASTPRGSGGTEAFF	TGTGCCAGCACCCCGAGGGGGTCGGGAGGCACTGAAGCTTTCTTT
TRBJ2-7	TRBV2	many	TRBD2	CASSEARGGSEQYF	TGTGCCAGCAGTGAGGCACGGGGGGGGAGCGAGCAGTACTTC
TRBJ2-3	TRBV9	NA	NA	CASSALLGTDTQYF	TGTGCCAGCAGCGCCCTACTCGGCACAGATACGCAGTATTTT
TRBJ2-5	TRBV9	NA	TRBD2	CASSVGGLAGTKETQYF	TGTGCCAGCAGCGTAGGGGGACTAGCGGGAACGAAAGAGACCCAGTACTTC
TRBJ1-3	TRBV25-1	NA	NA	CASSEYSSGNTIYF	TGTGCCAGCAGTGAATATAGCTCTGGAAACACCATATATTTT
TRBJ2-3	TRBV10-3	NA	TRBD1	CAISPTGNTDTQYF	TGTGCCATCAGCCCGACAGGGAACACAGATACGCAGTATTTT
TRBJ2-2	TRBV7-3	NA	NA	CASSLNRGGTGELFF	TGTGCCAGCAGCTTAAATCGGGGAGGCACCGGGGAGCTGTTTTTT
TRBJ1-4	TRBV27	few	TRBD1	CASSTFTDRAGEKLFF	TGTGCCAGCAGTACATTTACGGACAGGGCAGGAGAAAAACTGTTTTTT
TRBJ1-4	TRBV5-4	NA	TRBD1	CASSRDSNEKLFF	TGTGCCAGCAGCCGGGACAGTAATGAAAAACTGTTTTTT
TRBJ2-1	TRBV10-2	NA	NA	CASSEYGRTEDEQFF	TGCGCCAGCAGTGAGTATGGACGGACGGAGGATGAGCAGTTCTTC